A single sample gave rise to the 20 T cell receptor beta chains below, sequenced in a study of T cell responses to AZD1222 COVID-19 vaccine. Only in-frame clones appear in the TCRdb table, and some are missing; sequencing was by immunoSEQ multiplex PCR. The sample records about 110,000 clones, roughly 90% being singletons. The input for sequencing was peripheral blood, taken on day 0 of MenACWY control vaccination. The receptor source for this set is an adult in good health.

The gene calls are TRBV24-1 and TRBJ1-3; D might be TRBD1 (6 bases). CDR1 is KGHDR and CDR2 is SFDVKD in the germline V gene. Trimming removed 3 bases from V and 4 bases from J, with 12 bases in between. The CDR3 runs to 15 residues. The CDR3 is CATSDPTGAGNTIYF. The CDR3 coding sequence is TGTGCCACCAGTGATCCGACAGGAGCCGGAAACACCATATATTTT.

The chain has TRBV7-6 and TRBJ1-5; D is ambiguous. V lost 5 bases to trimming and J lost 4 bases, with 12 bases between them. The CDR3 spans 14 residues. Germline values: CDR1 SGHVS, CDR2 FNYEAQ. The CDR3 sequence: CASSPEPGNQPQHF. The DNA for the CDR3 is TGTGCCAGCAGCCCTGAGCCCGGGAATCAGCCCCAGCATTTT.

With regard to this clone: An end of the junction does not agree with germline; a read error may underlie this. Here the CDR3 DNA reads TGTGCCAGCCGTGACCGGGTCGGTAATTCACCCCTCCACTTT. Its protein is CASRDRVGNSPLHF. The V and J genes are TRBV6-1 and TRBJ1-6; no firm D call. Germline values: CDR1 MNHNS, CDR2 SASEGT. This CDR3 spans 14 amino acids.

CDR3 sequence: CASSLGRDTNNQPQHF. CDR3 in DNA: TGTGCCAGCAGCTTAGGCAGGGACACAAACAATCAGCCCCAGCATTTT. The V gene is TRBV11-2, the J gene TRBJ1-5; possible D gene TRBD1, 6 bases. V lost 1 base and J lost 3, with 13 bases in between. The germline V gene encodes CDR1 SGHAT and CDR2 FQNNGV. This CDR3 has 16 amino acids. Combining the CDR3 with reference TRBV11-2 and TRBJ1-5 gives the whole variable domain EAGVAQSPRYKIIEKRQSVAFWCNPISGHATLYWYQQILGQGPKLLIQFQNNGVVDDSQLPKDRFSAERLKGVDSTLKIQPAKLEDSAVYLCASSLGRDTNNQPQHFGDGTRLSIL.

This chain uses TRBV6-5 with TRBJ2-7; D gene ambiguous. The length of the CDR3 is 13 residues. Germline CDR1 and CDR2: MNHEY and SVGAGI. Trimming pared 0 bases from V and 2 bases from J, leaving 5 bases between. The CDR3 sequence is CASSYSGPYEQYF. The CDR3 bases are TGTGCCAGCAGTTACTCAGGCCCCTACGAGCAGTACTTC.

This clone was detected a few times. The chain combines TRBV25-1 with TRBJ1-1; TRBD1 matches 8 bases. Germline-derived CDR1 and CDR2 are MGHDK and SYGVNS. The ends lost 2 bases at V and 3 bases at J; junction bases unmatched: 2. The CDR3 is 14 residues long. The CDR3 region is CASSEETGDTEAFF. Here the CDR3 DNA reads TGTGCCAGCAGTGAAGAGACAGGGGACACTGAAGCTTTCTTT.

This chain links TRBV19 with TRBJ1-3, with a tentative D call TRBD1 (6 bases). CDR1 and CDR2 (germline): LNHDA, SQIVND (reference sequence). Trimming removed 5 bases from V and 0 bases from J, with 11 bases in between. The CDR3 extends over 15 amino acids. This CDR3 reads CASSPGQASGNTIYF. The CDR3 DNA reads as TGTGCCAGTAGTCCGGGACAAGCCTCTGGAAACACCATATATTTT. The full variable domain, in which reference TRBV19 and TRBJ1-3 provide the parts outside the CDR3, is DGGITQSPKYLFRKEGQNVTLSCEQNLNHDAMYWYRQDPGQGLRLIYYSQIVNDFQKGDIAEGYSVSREKKESFPLTVTSAQKNPTAFYLCASSPGQASGNTIYFGEGSWLTVV.

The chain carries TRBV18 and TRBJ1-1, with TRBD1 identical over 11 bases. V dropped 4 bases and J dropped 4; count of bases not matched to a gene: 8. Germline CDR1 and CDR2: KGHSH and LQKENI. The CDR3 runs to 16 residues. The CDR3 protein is CASSQGQGVWGTEAFF. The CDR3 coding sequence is TGTGCCAGCTCACAGGGACAGGGGGTATGGGGCACTGAAGCTTTCTTT.

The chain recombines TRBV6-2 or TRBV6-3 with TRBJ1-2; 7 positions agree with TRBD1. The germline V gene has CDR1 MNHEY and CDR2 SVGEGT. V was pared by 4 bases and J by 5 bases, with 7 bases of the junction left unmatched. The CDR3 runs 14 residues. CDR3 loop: CASSLTGDGYGYTF. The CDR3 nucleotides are TGTGCCAGCAGTTTAACAGGGGACGGTTATGGCTACACCTTC.

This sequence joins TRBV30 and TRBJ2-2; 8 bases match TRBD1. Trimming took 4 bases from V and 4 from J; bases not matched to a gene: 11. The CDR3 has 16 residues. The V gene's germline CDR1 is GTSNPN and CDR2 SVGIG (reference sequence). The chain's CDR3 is CAWNLGTGGFTGELFF. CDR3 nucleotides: TGTGCCTGGAACCTTGGGACAGGAGGATTCACCGGGGAGCTGTTTTTT.

The DNA of the CDR3 is TGTGCCAGCAGCTTTTCCGGGGGGAAAGAAAAACTGTTTTTT. Its translation is CASSFSGGKEKLFF. The rearrangement uses TRBV5-4 and TRBJ1-4; D may be TRBD1 (5 bases). This CDR3 has 14 amino acids. V was shortened by 2 bases and J by 8 bases, with 13 bases between the two germline ends. The germline gives CDR1 SGHNT, CDR2 YYREEE (reference sequence).

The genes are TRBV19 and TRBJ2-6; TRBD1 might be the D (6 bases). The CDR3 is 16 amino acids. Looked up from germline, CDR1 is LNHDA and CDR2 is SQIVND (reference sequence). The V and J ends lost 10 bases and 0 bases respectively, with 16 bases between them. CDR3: CATSDSFLSGANVLTF. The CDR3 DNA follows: TGTGCCACCTCGGACAGCTTTCTCTCTGGGGCCAACGTCCTGACTTTC. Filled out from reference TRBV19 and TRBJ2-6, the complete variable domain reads DGGITQSPKYLFRKEGQNVTLSCEQNLNHDAMYWYRQDPGQGLRLIYYSQIVNDFQKGDIAEGYSVSREKKESFPLTVTSAQKNPTAFYLCATSDSFLSGANVLTFGAGSRLTVL.

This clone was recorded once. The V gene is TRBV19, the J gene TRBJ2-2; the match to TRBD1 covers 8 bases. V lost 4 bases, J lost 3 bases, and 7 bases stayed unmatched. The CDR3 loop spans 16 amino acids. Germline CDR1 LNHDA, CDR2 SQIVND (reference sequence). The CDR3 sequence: CASSTRDRGYTGELFF. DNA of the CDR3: TGTGCCAGTAGTACCCGTGACAGGGGATACACCGGGGAGCTGTTTTTT.

The CDR3 loop is CASSSYPAEYGYTF. The CDR3 bases are TGTGCCAGCAGCTCTTATCCAGCGGAGTATGGCTACACCTTC. The chain links TRBV5-6 to TRBJ1-2, with no clear D. V was trimmed by 3 bases and J by 5 bases, leaving 14 bases between them. CDR1 is SGHDT and CDR2 is YYEEEE in the germline V gene. The CDR3 extends over 14 amino acids.

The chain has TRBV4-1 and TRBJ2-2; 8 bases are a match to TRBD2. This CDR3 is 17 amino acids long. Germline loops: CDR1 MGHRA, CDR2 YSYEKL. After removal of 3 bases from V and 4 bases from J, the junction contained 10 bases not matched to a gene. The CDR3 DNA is TGCGCCAGCAGCCATGCGGGCGGGGGGCTCCCCACCGGGGAGCTGTTTTTT. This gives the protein CASSHAGGGLPTGELFF.

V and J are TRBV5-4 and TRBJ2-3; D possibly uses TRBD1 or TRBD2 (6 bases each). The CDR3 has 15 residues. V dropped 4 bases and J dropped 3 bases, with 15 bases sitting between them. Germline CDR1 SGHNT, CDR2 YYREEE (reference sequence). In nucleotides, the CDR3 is TGTGCCAGCAGCAACAGGGAGCGGGTAACAGATACGCAGTATTTT. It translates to CASSNRERVTDTQYF.

CDR3 region: CASSQGRGTGISPLHF. As DNA, the CDR3 is TGTGCCAGCAGCCAAGGGAGGGGGACAGGGATTTCACCCCTCCACTTT. The chain couples TRBV3-1 (or the pseudogene TRBV3-2) to TRBJ1-6; 9 bases line up with TRBD1. The CDR3 loop spans 16 amino acids. V lost 1 base, J lost 9 bases, and 7 bases stayed unmatched. In germline, CDR1 is LGHDT, CDR2 YNNKEL (reference sequence).

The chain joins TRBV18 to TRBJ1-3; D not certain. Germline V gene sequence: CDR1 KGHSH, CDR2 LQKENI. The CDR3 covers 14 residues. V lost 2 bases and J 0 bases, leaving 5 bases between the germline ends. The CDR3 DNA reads TGTGCCAGCTCACCAATGGGCTCTGGAAACACCATATATTTT. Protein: CASSPMGSGNTIYF.

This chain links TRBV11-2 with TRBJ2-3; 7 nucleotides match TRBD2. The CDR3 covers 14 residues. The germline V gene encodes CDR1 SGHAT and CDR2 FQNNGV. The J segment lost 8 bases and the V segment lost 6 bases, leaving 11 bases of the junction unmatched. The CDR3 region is CASRGGEEHRTQYF. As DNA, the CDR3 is TGTGCCAGCAGGGGGGGGGAGGAGCATCGTACGCAGTATTTT.

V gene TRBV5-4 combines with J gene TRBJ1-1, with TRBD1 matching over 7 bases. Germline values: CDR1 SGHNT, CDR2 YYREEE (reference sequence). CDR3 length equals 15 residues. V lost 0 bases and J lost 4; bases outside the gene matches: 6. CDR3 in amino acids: CASSLGRGGFTEAFF. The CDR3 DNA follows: TGTGCCAGCAGCTTGGGTAGAGGGGGCTTCACTGAAGCTTTCTTT.